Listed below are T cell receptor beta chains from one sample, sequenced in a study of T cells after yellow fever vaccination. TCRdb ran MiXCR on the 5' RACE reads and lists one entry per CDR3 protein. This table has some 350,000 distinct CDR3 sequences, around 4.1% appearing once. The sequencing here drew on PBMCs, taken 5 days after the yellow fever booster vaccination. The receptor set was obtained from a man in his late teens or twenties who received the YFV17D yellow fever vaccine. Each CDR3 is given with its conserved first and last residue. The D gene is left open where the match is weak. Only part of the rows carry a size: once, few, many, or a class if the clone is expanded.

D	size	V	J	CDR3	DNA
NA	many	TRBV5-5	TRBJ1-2	CASSPGGAGWSTF	TGTGCCAGCAGCCCCGGGGGGGCGGGCTGGAGCACCTTC
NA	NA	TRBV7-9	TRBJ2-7	CASSLEGGPYEQYF	TGTGCCAGCAGCTTAGAGGGGGGGCCCTACGAGCAGTACTTC
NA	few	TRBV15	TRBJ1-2	CATSKGPGADYGYTF	TGTGCCACCAGCAAGGGCCCCGGAGCCGACTATGGCTACACCTTC
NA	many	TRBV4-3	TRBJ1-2	CASSQGKFYGYTF	TGCGCCAGCAGCCAGGGGAAATTCTATGGCTACACCTTC
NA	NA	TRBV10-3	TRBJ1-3	CAISESYYNSGNTIYF	TGTGCCATCAGTGAGTCTTATTACAACTCTGGAAACACCATATATTTT
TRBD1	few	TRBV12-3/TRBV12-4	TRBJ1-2	CASSSTPDRGWGGYTF	TGTGCCAGCAGTTCCACCCCGGACAGGGGATGGGGTGGCTACACCTTC
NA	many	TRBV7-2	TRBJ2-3	CASSTTGVRVSVDTQYF	TGTGCCAGCAGCACTACTGGAGTCAGGGTATCAGTAGATACGCAGTATTTT
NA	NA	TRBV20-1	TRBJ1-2	CSARDSLNYGYTF	TGCAGTGCTAGAGACAGCCTTAACTATGGCTACACCTTC
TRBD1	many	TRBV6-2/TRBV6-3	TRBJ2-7	CASRRLPGQGPYEQYF	TGTGCCAGCAGGAGGCTTCCGGGACAGGGACCCTACGAGCAGTACTTC
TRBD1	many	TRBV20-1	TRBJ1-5	CSAQTGDQPQHF	TGCAGTGCTCAGACAGGGGATCAGCCCCAGCATTTT
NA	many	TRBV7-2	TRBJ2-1	CASSLWRGREQFF	TGTGCCAGCAGCTTATGGCGCGGACGTGAGCAGTTCTTC
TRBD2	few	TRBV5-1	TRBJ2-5	CASSLGLRGGETQYF	TGCGCCAGCAGCTTGGGACTTAGGGGAGGGGAGACCCAGTACTTC
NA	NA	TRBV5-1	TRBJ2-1	CASSLRGARHNEQFF	TGCGCCAGCAGCTTACGGGGGGCCCGTCACAATGAGCAGTTCTTC
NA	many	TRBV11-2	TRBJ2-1	CASSLNNEQFF	TGTGCCAGCAGCCTAAACAATGAGCAGTTCTTC
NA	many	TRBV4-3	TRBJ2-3	CASSQDGSGDTQYF	TGCGCCAGCAGCCAAGATGGATCAGGCGATACGCAGTATTTT
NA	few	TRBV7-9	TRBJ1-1	CASSLDPSEAFF	TGTGCCAGCAGCTTAGATCCGTCTGAAGCTTTCTTT
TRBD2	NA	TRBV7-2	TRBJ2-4	CASSPAGTRKAKNIQYF	TGTGCCAGCAGCCCAGCCGGGACTAGGAAAGCCAAAAACATTCAGTACTTC
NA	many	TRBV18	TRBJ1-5	CASSPNGFGPKGPQHF	TGTGCCAGCTCACCAAATGGATTTGGACCTAAAGGGCCCCAGCATTTT
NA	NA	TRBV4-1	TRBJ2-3	CASSQWRTATDTQYF	TGCGCCAGCAGCCAATGGCGGACAGCTACAGATACGCAGTATTTT
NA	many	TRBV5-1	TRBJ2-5	CASSLTRPSQETQYF	TGCGCCAGCAGCTTGACCAGGCCCTCGCAAGAGACCCAGTACTTC
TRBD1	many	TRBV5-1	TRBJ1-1	CASSSTGVEDTEAFF	TGCGCCAGCAGCTCCACAGGGGTTGAGGACACTGAAGCTTTCTTT
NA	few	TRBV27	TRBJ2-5	CASSFRVRETQYF	TGTGCCAGCAGTTTTCGGGTTCGCGAGACCCAGTACTTC
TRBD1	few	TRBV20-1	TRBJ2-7	CSAPGGRDTRPYEQYF	TGCAGTGCTCCAGGGGGCCGGGACACCCGCCCCTACGAGCAGTACTTC
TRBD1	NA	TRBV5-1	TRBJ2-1	CASSLGTVTYNEQFF	TGCGCCAGCAGCTTAGGGACAGTGACCTACAATGAGCAGTTCTTC
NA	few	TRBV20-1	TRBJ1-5	CSAPPQAGANQPQHF	TGCAGTGCCCCGCCGCAGGCAGGGGCTAACCAGCCCCAGCATTTT
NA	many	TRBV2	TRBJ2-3	CASSVEGDTQYF	TGTGCCAGCAGTGTAGAGGGAGATACGCAGTATTTT